Sequencing of this T cell receptor (beta chain) was carried out in a study of neurological immune-mediated disorders. Whole-study results and caveats: Multiple sclerosis patients had less TCR clonal expansion than even healthy controls, unlike HTLV-1-associated myelopathy.

The CDR3 has 12 residues. V was clipped by 3 bases and J by 6 bases, with 6 bases between them. Germline V gene lookup returns CDR1 SEHNR and CDR2 FQNEAQ (reference sequence). This clonotype was seen ten or more times. The antigen is not known. Synthesis of cDNA was performed by 5'RACE using 10-nucleotide random UMIs. TCRdb redid the calling of the 5' RACE reads with MiXCR, one entry per CDR3 protein. The data hold tens of thousands of distinct CDR3 sequences, with about a tenth observed a single time. Specified time point: longitudinal time-point 1 (baseline). The chain couples TRBV7-9 to TRBJ2-1; D gene ambiguous. The clonotype was recovered from a man between 25 and 39 years old in good health. The sample consisted of PBMCs. CDR3 amino acids: CASSLDLNEQFF. CDR3 nucleotides: TGTGCCAGCAGCTTGGACCTCAATGAGCAGTTCTTC. Full variable domain (outside the CDR3, taken from reference TRBV7-9 and TRBJ2-1): DTGVSQNPRHKITKRGQNVTFRCDPISEHNRLYWYRQTLGQGPEFLTYFQNEAQLEKSRLLSDRFSAERPKGSFSTLEIQRTEQGDSAMYLCASSLDLNEQFFGPGTRLTVL.